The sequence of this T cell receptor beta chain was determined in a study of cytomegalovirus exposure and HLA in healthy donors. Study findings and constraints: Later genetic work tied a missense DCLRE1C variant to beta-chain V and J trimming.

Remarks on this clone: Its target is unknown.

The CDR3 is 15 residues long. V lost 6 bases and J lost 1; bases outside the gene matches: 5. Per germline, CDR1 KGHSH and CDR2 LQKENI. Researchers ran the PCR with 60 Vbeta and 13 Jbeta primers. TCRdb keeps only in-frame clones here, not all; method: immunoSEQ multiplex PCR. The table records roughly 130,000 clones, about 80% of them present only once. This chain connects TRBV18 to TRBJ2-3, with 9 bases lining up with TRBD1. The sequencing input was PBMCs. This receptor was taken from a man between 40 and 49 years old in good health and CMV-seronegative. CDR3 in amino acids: CASSLRQGGTDTQYF. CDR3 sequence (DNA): TGTGCCAGCTCCCTCAGACAGGGGGGCACAGATACGCAGTATTTT.